This T cell receptor beta chain was captured in a study of T-cell memory formation after mild COVID-19 (dated by TCRdb to 2020 to 2023). With respect to the entire study: Most TCR sequence clusters were specific to one of the two donors. In a couple of donors, T-cell clones that expanded and contracted after mild COVID-19 were tracked by sequencing TCRalpha and TCRbeta repertoires over time. The cohort comprised two young, previously healthy adult volunteers, one female and one male.

Its CDR3 holds 13 amino acids, cysteine through phenylalanine. Kept here is only the CDR3 DNA, which spans 39 bases and is read in frame from base 1. Via the germline V gene (reference sequence), CDR1 is GTSNPN and CDR2 SVGIG. V sheds 2 bases and J sheds 3 bases, leaving 11 bases between their ends. The investigation overall reported the following: Contracting CD4+ clones appeared mostly in the CM and EM memory subsets, whereas CD8+ clones were enriched in EMRA. Balanced CD4/CD8 phenotypes were observed for clones contracting from day 15 to 85, whereas a bias towards CD4+ was observed for a second wave of clones expanding from day 15 to 37. Some responding clones were detected in pre-infection memory, which suggested that pre-existing cross-reactive memory T cells had joined the SARS-CoV-2 response. The study included only a couple of mild cases, and larger cohorts that include severe cases with pre-infection samples were judged to be necessary. Whether the second-wave clones peaking on day 37 were SARS-CoV-2 specific was not confirmed.

Data came from an Illumina NovaSeq 6000. Using 5'RACE with constant-segment primers, TCRalpha and TCRbeta cDNA libraries were constructed, with sample barcodes and unique molecular identifiers added in the process. Trizol reagent was used to extract RNA from every sample. The libraries were amplified in two PCR steps, and the second step added a second sample barcode and Illumina TruSeq adapters. Sequencing of libraries was performed on an Illumina NovaSeq with 2 x 150 bp paired-end reads. Turning to the authors' computational methods: Reads were demultiplexed and collapsed into UMI-guided consensus sequences with migec v1.2.7. Using mixcr v2.1.11, the UMI consensuses were aligned to TRA and TRB V and J templates and assembled into clonotypes. Clonotypes were classified as expanded or contracted when called significant by both edgeR and NoisET, with noise models trained on biological replicates. For edgeR calls, the cutoffs were a false discovery rate-adjusted p below 0.01 and a log2 fold-change threshold of 1. As an exploratory analysis of dynamics, max-normalized trajectories of the 1000 most abundant clonotypes were examined with PCA combined with hierarchical clustering. The CD4 or CD8 phenotype of responding clones was assigned using the separately sequenced CD4+ and CD8+ repertoires. The raw public data were reprocessed by TCRdb itself: fastp quality trimming at Q25, MiXCR clonotype calling, in-frame beta chains only. Rows merge per CDR3 protein into single entries with the most common DNA and genes. These V and J calls originate from TCRdb's pipeline instead of the authors' own analysis. This sample has 550,000 to 600,000 distinct CDR3 sequences in its table, and approximately 15% of those were observed once. Of the sample, 8.1% falls within the top ten clones.

Ficoll-Paque density gradient centrifugation was the method used to isolate PBMCs. This clonotype was seen a few times. It lacks a known antigen. No much larger clone is present one base from it, and per-base qualities are unavailable. The sequenced sample consisted of PBMCs or a T cell subset sorted from them (not recorded which). This sequence originates from an adult woman who had mild COVID-19 (a few samples of this study predate the infection). The sample titles of this study are shuffled in the database, so cell type and time point are left out; the donor was told from shared clones. The chain links TRBV30 with TRBJ2-7; the D gene is perhaps TRBD2, from 6 matching bases. The DNA sequence is TGTGCCTGGAGTAGGGCGGGAATCTACGAGCAGTACTTC. Its protein is CAWSRAGIYEQYF.